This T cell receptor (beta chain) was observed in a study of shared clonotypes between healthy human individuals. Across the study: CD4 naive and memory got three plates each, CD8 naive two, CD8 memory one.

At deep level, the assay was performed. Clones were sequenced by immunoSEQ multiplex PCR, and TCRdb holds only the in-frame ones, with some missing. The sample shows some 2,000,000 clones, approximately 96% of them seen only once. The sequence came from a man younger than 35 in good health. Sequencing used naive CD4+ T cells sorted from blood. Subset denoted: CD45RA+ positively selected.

The CDR3 region is CASSQGLAGSTDTQYF. Written as DNA, the CDR3 is TGTGCCAGCAGCCAGGGACTAGCGGGGAGCACAGATACGCAGTATTTT. The rearrangement links TRBV5-6 to TRBJ2-3, with 13 nucleotides matching TRBD2. CDR3 length equals 16 residues. In germline, CDR1 is SGHDT, CDR2 YYEEEE. V shed 4 bases and J 0 bases; nucleotides not matched to a gene: 2.